This is a list of T cell receptor beta chains from one sample in a study of regulatory T cells in long-lasting Graves disease. One entry per CDR3 protein results from TCRdb running MiXCR on the multiplex PCR reads. The sample holds more than 300,000 distinct CDR3 sequences; more than 20% are singletons and the top ten take less than 30%. Sequencing was performed on peripheral blood mononuclear cells (PBMCs), taken when the disease was refractory, from a patient treated with antithyroid drugs. The source of these receptors is a woman in her thirties or forties with Graves disease. Each CDR3 is given with its conserved first and last residue. Each record gives: V gene, D gene, J gene, clone size, CDR3 protein, CDR3 DNA. A D gene is named only where the DNA matches it firmly. Size tells how often a clone was seen (once, few, many) or the class of an expanded clone, and some rows leave it out.

TRBV28	TRBD1	TRBJ2-7	few	CASSFRGQSLSYEQYF	TGTGCCAGCAGTTTTAGGGGACAGAGCCTATCCTACGAGCAGTACTTC
TRBV28	NA	TRBJ1-2	many	CASSSPVGYTF	TGTGCCAGCAGTTCCCCAGTTGGCTACACCTTC
TRBV6-1	TRBD1	TRBJ2-7	many	CASIGTGTYEQYF	TGTGCCAGCATAGGGACAGGGACCTACGAGCAGTACTTC
TRBV4-2	NA	TRBJ2-7	NA	CASSPRGGVSYEQYF	TGTGCCAGCAGCCCAAGGGGGGGGGTGAGTTACGAGCAGTACTTC
TRBV6-5	TRBD2	TRBJ2-2	NA	CASSYSSGLASGELFF	TGTGCCAGCAGTTACTCGTCGGGACTAGCTTCTGGGGAGCTGTTTTTT
TRBV2	TRBD1	TRBJ2-7	many	CASSGGQGEYF	TGTGCCAGCAGTGGTGGACAGGGGGAGTACTTC
TRBV12-3/TRBV12-4	NA	TRBJ2-2	NA	CASSQRTGELFF	TGTGCCAGCAGCCAAAGAACCGGGGAGCTGTTTTTT
TRBV2	TRBD2	TRBJ2-2	NA	CASSPSGTGTGELFF	TGTGCCAGCAGTCCAAGCGGGACTGGAACCGGGGAGCTGTTTTTT
TRBV19	NA	TRBJ1-1	NA	CASSPGRNEAFF	TGTGCCAGTAGTCCAGGACGGAATGAAGCTTTCTTT
TRBV29-1	TRBD1	TRBJ1-1	many	CSVQGGQGINTEAFF	TGCAGCGTCCAAGGGGGCCAGGGGATCAACACTGAAGCTTTCTTT
TRBV6-5	TRBD2	TRBJ2-7	many	CASSYGSSGTASEQYF	TGTGCCAGCAGTTACGGGTCTAGCGGGACCGCCTCCGAGCAGTACTTC
TRBV29-1	NA	TRBJ2-2	many	CSVRLGNTGELFF	TGCAGCGTAAGGCTCGGGAACACCGGGGAGCTGTTTTTT
TRBV3-1	NA	TRBJ1-5	NA	CASSPLLAQPQHF	TGTGCCAGCAGCCCCCTCCTTGCTCAGCCCCAGCATTTT
TRBV20-1	TRBD2	TRBJ2-7	NA	CSANRLAGAPYEQYF	TGCAGTGCTAACAGACTAGCGGGAGCCCCCTACGAGCAGTACTTC
TRBV20-1	TRBD2	TRBJ2-1	NA	CSADAGTSGSNEQFF	TGCAGTGCAGATGCCGGGACTAGCGGGAGCAATGAGCAGTTCTTC
TRBV5-5	NA	TRBJ1-4	once	CASSLATQAFGWEKLFF	TGTGCCAGCAGCTTGGCAACCCAAGCCTTTGGGTGGGAAAAACTGTTTTTT
TRBV7-8	TRBD1	TRBJ1-1	NA	CASSLRLGQGSRNTEAFF	TGTGCCAGCAGCTTGAGATTGGGACAGGGGTCCAGGAACACTGAAGCTTTCTTT
TRBV7-2	TRBD2	TRBJ2-1	NA	CASSLPILTSGSLGEQFF	TGTGCCAGCAGCCTACCCATCCTGACTAGCGGGAGCCTCGGTGAGCAGTTCTTC
TRBV6-1	NA	TRBJ1-2	NA	CASSRGRDPRDGYTF	TGTGCCAGCAGTCGTGGACGGGACCCCAGAGATGGCTACACCTTC
TRBV19	NA	TRBJ2-7	NA	CASSKQASAYEQYF	TGTGCCAGTAGTAAACAGGCATCGGCCTACGAGCAGTACTTC
TRBV25-1	NA	TRBJ1-5	many	CASSEPGDNQPQHF	TGTGCCAGCAGTGAGCCGGGGGACAATCAGCCCCAGCATTTT
TRBV11-2	NA	TRBJ2-5	many	CASSLDRPIQETQYF	TGTGCCAGCAGCTTAGATCGGCCTATACAAGAGACCCAGTACTTC
TRBV12-3/TRBV12-4	TRBD1	TRBJ1-5	NA	CASSLGQGGTQPQHF	TGTGCCAGCAGCCTGGGACAGGGTGGGACTCAGCCCCAGCATTTT
TRBV10-2	TRBD1	TRBJ1-1	NA	CASSEVGTGSNTEAFF	TGCGCCAGCAGTGAAGTCGGGACAGGGTCGAACACTGAAGCTTTCTTT
TRBV6-1	NA	TRBJ2-1	few	CASTPRTFYNEQFF	TGTGCCAGCACCCCTCGGACCTTCTACAATGAGCAGTTCTTC
TRBV20-1	NA	TRBJ2-7	few	CSAQDGGSYEQYF	TGCAGTGCTCAGGACGGGGGCTCCTACGAGCAGTACTTC
TRBV3-1	NA	TRBJ1-2	few	CASSPYWTPATNGYTF	TGTGCCAGCAGCCCTTATTGGACGCCAGCGACCAATGGCTACACCTTC
TRBV29-1	TRBD1	TRBJ1-4	many	CSAADRDPQLEGKLFF	TGCAGCGCTGCCGACAGGGACCCCCAGCTGGAGGGAAAACTGTTTTTT
TRBV6-1	TRBD1	TRBJ1-2	many	CASSTRTGGTSGYTF	TGTGCCAGCAGTACGCGGACAGGGGGCACTAGTGGCTACACCTTC
TRBV6-1	TRBD1	TRBJ1-1	many	CASRSGQGGTEAFF	TGTGCCAGCAGGTCGGGACAGGGGGGCACTGAAGCTTTCTTT
TRBV6-1	TRBD1	TRBJ1-6	few	CASSRDRGLVSPLHF	TGTGCCAGCAGTCGGGACAGGGGGTTGGTTTCACCCCTCCACTTT
TRBV7-2	NA	TRBJ1-2	few	CASSPPTVSNYGYTF	TGTGCCAGCAGCCCCCCGACAGTTTCTAACTATGGCTACACCTTC
TRBV27	TRBD2	TRBJ2-3	NA	CASSRAGGADTQYF	TGTGCCAGCAGTAGAGCGGGAGGGGCAGATACGCAGTATTTT
TRBV10-2	NA	TRBJ1-1	NA	CASSSEGWTEAFF	TGCGCCAGCAGTTCGGAAGGATGGACTGAAGCTTTCTTT
TRBV5-1	TRBD1	TRBJ2-7	many	CASSLGGQWYF	TGCGCCAGCAGCTTGGGGGGACAGTGGTACTTC
TRBV6-1	NA	TRBJ2-5	many	CASSHQLTGGKETQYF	TGTGCCAGCAGTCACCAGCTCACAGGCGGAAAAGAGACCCAGTACTTC
TRBV28	NA	TRBJ2-7	many	CASSFKQIYEQYF	TGTGCCAGCAGTTTCAAACAAATCTACGAGCAGTACTTC
TRBV5-4	TRBD1	TRBJ1-1	NA	CASSSWTGLNTEAFF	TGTGCCAGCAGCTCGTGGACAGGGTTAAACACTGAAGCTTTCTTT
TRBV29-1	TRBD1	TRBJ1-2	NA	CSATQGTGGDGYTF	TGCAGCGCCACCCAGGGGACAGGGGGCGATGGCTACACCTTC
TRBV12-3/TRBV12-4	NA	TRBJ2-5	many	CASSSGTPIGTQYF	TGTGCCAGCAGTTCAGGGACTCCCATCGGTACCCAGTACTTC
TRBV28	TRBD1	TRBJ1-1	many	CASSRSGTGDTEAFF	TGTGCCAGCAGTAGATCCGGGACAGGGGACACTGAAGCTTTCTTT
TRBV27	NA	TRBJ1-2	many	CASSLWWGDPYGYTF	TGTGCCAGCAGTTTATGGTGGGGGGACCCCTATGGCTACACCTTC
TRBV20-1	NA	TRBJ2-7	many	CSLLRQRSYEQYF	TGCAGCCTTCTTCGACAGAGGAGCTACGAGCAGTACTTC
TRBV9	TRBD2	TRBJ2-5	few	CASSSGGSQETQYF	TGTGCCAGCAGTAGCGGGGGGAGCCAAGAGACCCAGTACTTC
TRBV19	TRBD2	TRBJ2-4	NA	CASSSAGVKNIQYF	TGTGCCAGTAGTTCGGCGGGAGTAAAAAACATTCAGTACTTC
TRBV11-1	NA	TRBJ2-2	many	CASSKPRGRADGELFF	TGTGCCAGCAGCAAACCTCGGGGCAGGGCGGACGGGGAGCTGTTTTTT
TRBV5-1	TRBD1	TRBJ1-4	NA	CASSLGRQGMEEKLFF	TGCGCCAGCAGCTTGGGGAGACAGGGTATGGAGGAAAAACTGTTTTTT
TRBV11-2	NA	TRBJ1-4	NA	CASSFYPTNEKLFF	TGTGCCAGCAGCTTTTACCCCACTAATGAAAAACTGTTTTTT
TRBV7-8	NA	TRBJ1-3	few	CASSLGGLLSGNTIYF	TGTGCCAGCAGCTTAGGGGGACTTCTCTCTGGAAACACCATATATTTT
TRBV6-1	NA	TRBJ2-2	many	CASMNSNTGELFF	TGTGCCAGCATGAATTCGAACACCGGGGAGCTGTTTTTT
TRBV4-2	NA	TRBJ2-7	NA	CASSQEWVSEQYF	TGTGCCAGCAGCCAAGAGTGGGTAAGCGAGCAGTACTTC
TRBV20-1	NA	TRBJ1-5	many	CSAIGQFGAQPQHF	TGCAGTGCGATAGGGCAATTTGGGGCTCAGCCCCAGCATTTT
TRBV28	TRBD2	TRBJ2-1	few	CASSPRTSINEQFF	TGTGCCAGCAGTCCGAGGACTAGCATCAATGAGCAGTTCTTC
TRBV12-3/TRBV12-4	NA	TRBJ1-4	many	CASRLGRGQLTNEKLFF	TGTGCCAGCAGATTGGGACGCGGGCAGTTGACTAATGAAAAACTGTTTTTT
TRBV2	TRBD2	TRBJ2-1	few	CASSTGLVGRYEQFF	TGTGCCAGCAGTACCGGACTAGTGGGAAGGTATGAGCAGTTCTTC
TRBV6-1	TRBD1	TRBJ1-5	NA	CASRTGGGGNQPQHF	TGTGCCAGCAGGACAGGGGGCGGTGGCAATCAGCCCCAGCATTTT
TRBV13	TRBD2	TRBJ2-3	NA	CASSQTSGSRADTQYF	TGTGCCAGCAGCCAAACCAGCGGGAGTAGGGCAGATACGCAGTATTTT
TRBV6-1	TRBD1	TRBJ2-5	many	CASSEDRGTSETQYF	TGTGCCAGCAGTGAAGACAGGGGAACGTCAGAGACCCAGTACTTC
TRBV7-8	TRBD1	TRBJ1-5	many	CASSSRQGQPQHF	TGTGCCAGCAGCTCCCGACAGGGTCAGCCCCAGCATTTT
TRBV28	TRBD1	TRBJ2-7	NA	CASSLVTGQGAFYEQYF	TGTGCCAGCAGTTTAGTAACCGGACAGGGGGCTTTCTACGAGCAGTACTTC